These T cell receptor beta chains were read from a single sample in a study of a mutant IDH1 vaccine in newly diagnosed glioma. The table came from immunoSEQ multiplex PCR; TCRdb's copy has only in-frame clones and leaves some out. The sample lists 50,000 to 55,000 clones; around 80% were seen once. These TCRs' antigens remain unknown. The sample here was PBMCs, taken from a glioma patient whose treatment included an IDH1 peptide vaccine. These TCRs come from a man in his fifties or sixties with glioma. Each CDR3 is given with its conserved first and last residue. The order of the fields is CDR3 length, V gene, D gene, clone size, J gene, CDR3 protein, CDR3 DNA. The D gene is left open where the match is weak. For some rows the clone size is stated as once, few or many, or as a class when expanded; others skip it.

15	TRBV27	-	-	TRBJ1-2	CASSSSDKVDYGYTF	TGTGCCAGCAGTTCTTCCGACAAGGTGGACTATGGCTACACCTTC
15	TRBV9	-	-	TRBJ2-2	CASSPGGRWTGELFF	TGTGCCAGCAGCCCTGGGGGGCGTTGGACCGGGGAGCTGTTTTTT
16	TRBV15	-	-	TRBJ2-3	CATSRGVSGSTDTQYF	TGTGCCACCAGCAGAGGGGTTAGCGGCTCCACAGATACGCAGTATTTT
15	TRBV5-4	-	few	TRBJ2-3	CASSLQGFRTDTQYF	TGTGCCAGCAGCTTGCAGGGTTTTCGCACAGATACGCAGTATTTT
14	TRBV19	TRBD1	once	TRBJ2-1	CASSWDRGPNEQFF	TGTGCCAGTAGTTGGGACAGGGGGCCCAATGAGCAGTTCTTC
17	TRBV19	TRBD1	-	TRBJ2-5	CASSIGGGLDRGQTQYF	TGTGCCAGTAGTATAGGAGGGGGTCTAGACAGGGGGCAGACCCAGTACTTC
15	TRBV6-4	-	-	TRBJ2-2	CASSPRHLGTGELFF	TGTGCCAGCAGCCCCCGGCACCTGGGGACCGGGGAGCTGTTTTTT
16	TRBV19	TRBD2	-	TRBJ2-3	CASSMATSKSTDTQYF	TGTGCCAGTAGTATGGCGACTAGCAAATCCACAGATACGCAGTATTTT
14	TRBV2	-	-	TRBJ2-5	CASRSQLSQETQYF	TGTGCCAGCAGGAGTCAGCTCTCCCAAGAGACCCAGTACTTC
15	TRBV6-5	TRBD2	-	TRBJ2-1	CASSQSGERYNEQFF	TGTGCCAGCAGTCAGAGCGGGGAGAGATACAATGAGCAGTTCTTC
14	TRBV25-1	-	once	TRBJ1-5	CASRPGGSNQPQHF	TGTGCCAGCAGGCCGGGGGGAAGCAATCAGCCCCAGCATTTT
11	TRBV19	-	-	TRBJ1-1	CASSIYTEAFF	TGTGCCAGTAGTATATATACTGAAGCTTTCTTT
13	TRBV2	-	-	TRBJ1-1	CASSVDTDTEAFF	TGTGCCAGCAGTGTGGACACAGACACTGAAGCTTTCTTT
15	TRBV11-2	TRBD1	few	TRBJ1-3	CASSSGQISGNTIYF	TGTGCCAGCAGCTCGGGACAGATCTCTGGAAACACCATATATTTT
14	TRBV6-5	-	few	TRBJ1-4	CASRPGGRGEKLFF	TGTGCCAGCAGACCGGGGGGGCGCGGGGAAAAACTGTTTTTT
15	TRBV10-3	TRBD1	-	TRBJ2-2	CAIRTADRGPGELFF	TGTGCCATCAGGACAGCGGACAGGGGGCCCGGGGAGCTGTTTTTT
13	TRBV7-3	-	few	TRBJ2-4	CASSLNLRDIQYF	TGTGCCAGCAGCTTAAACTTGCGGGACATTCAGTACTTC
15	TRBV19	-	-	TRBJ1-5	CASSITLEGLGAQHF	TGTGCCAGTAGTATAACGTTGGAGGGATTGGGGGCCCAGCATTTT
15	TRBV9	-	-	TRBJ2-3	CASSVVDSLTDTQYF	TGTGCCAGCAGCGTAGTAGACTCTCTCACAGATACGCAGTATTTT
15	TRBV19	TRBD1	-	TRBJ1-5	CASSVGQGSNQPQHF	TGTGCCAGTAGTGTTGGACAGGGGTCTAATCAGCCCCAGCATTTT
13	TRBV27	-	-	TRBJ1-2	CASSLSGNYGYTF	TGTGCCAGCAGTTTATCGGGTAACTATGGCTACACCTTC
14	TRBV18	TRBD1	-	TRBJ1-4	CASSPRGTDEKLFF	TGTGCCAGCTCACCGCGAGGGACAGATGAAAAACTGTTTTTT
16	TRBV30	TRBD1	-	TRBJ1-2	CAWRLRDRGQDYGYTF	TGTGCCTGGAGGCTCCGGGACAGGGGGCAGGACTATGGCTACACCTTC
13	TRBV5-6	TRBD1	-	TRBJ1-1	CASSWTGRTEAFF	TGTGCCAGCAGCTGGACAGGGCGAACTGAAGCTTTCTTT
12	TRBV2	TRBD2	-	TRBJ2-1	CTGGGGRGEQFF	TGTACCGGCGGCGGGGGTAGGGGTGAGCAGTTCTTC
15	TRBV13	-	-	TRBJ2-2	CASRGGTEFTGELFF	TGTGCCAGCAGGGGTGGGACGGAATTCACCGGGGAGCTGTTTTTT
15	TRBV4-2	-	-	TRBJ2-3	CASTPQGEGTDTQYF	TGTGCCAGCACCCCACAGGGTGAGGGCACAGATACGCAGTATTTT
16	TRBV27	-	-	TRBJ2-3	CASSLRGAEGTDTQYF	TGTGCCAGCAGTTTACGGGGGGCTGAGGGCACAGATACGCAGTATTTT
14	TRBV29-1	TRBD1	-	TRBJ2-2	CSVQGVKNTGELFF	TGCAGCGTACAGGGGGTTAAGAACACCGGGGAGCTGTTTTTT
15	TRBV7-9	TRBD2	-	TRBJ2-2	CASSLAQRGTGELFF	TGTGCCAGCAGCTTAGCACAGCGGGGAACCGGGGAGCTGTTTTTT
13	TRBV18	-	-	TRBJ1-1	CASSLDRNTEAFF	TGTGCCAGCTCACTCGACAGGAACACTGAAGCTTTCTTT
13	TRBV19	-	many	TRBJ1-1	CASSLSLDTEAFF	TGTGCCAGTAGTTTAAGTCTGGACACTGAAGCTTTCTTT
14	TRBV15	TRBD1	-	TRBJ1-3	CASGDSSTGNTIYF	TGTGCTTCGGGGGACAGCTCGACTGGAAACACCATATATTTT
14	TRBV6-5	-	-	TRBJ2-1	CASSLSTLGNEQFF	TGTGCCAGCAGCCTTTCGACCCTCGGCAATGAGCAGTTCTTC
14	TRBV6-1	-	-	TRBJ1-4	CASRSLGRGEKLFF	TGTGCCAGCAGATCACTTGGGCGAGGGGAAAAACTGTTTTTT
15	TRBV5-1	-	-	TRBJ1-4	CASSGGQGYGEKLFF	TGCGCCAGCTCCGGAGGGCAGGGGTATGGTGAAAAACTGTTTTTT
12	TRBV5-4	-	few	TRBJ2-3	CASSLVADTQYF	TGTGCCAGCAGCTTGGTCGCAGATACGCAGTATTTT
12	TRBV14	TRBD2	-	TRBJ2-1	CASSQDWTREFF	TGTGCCAGCAGCCAAGATTGGACTAGGGAGTTCTTC
12	TRBV6-1	-	-	TRBJ1-5	CASRGGNQPQHF	TGTGCCAGCAGAGGGGGCAATCAGCCCCAGCATTTT
14	TRBV5-5	-	-	TRBJ1-1	CASSLQSSNTEAFF	TGTGCCAGCAGCTTGCAGTCTAGTAACACTGAAGCTTTCTTT